The entry that follows covers one T cell receptor beta chain sequence. The data originate from a study of blood T cell repertoires in COVID-19. Turning to the study itself: Collection of acute and convalescent COVID-19 samples took place in the United States, Italy and Spain.

CDR1 and CDR2 (germline): SNHLY, FYNNEI. V lost 7 bases, J lost 1 base, and 10 bases lay in between. The CDR3 runs to 13 residues. Assay used: immunoSEQ multiplex PCR; TCRdb lists only in-frame clones, some missing. The table lists about 390,000 clones, more than 75% of them singletons. Sequencing input: peripheral blood. This clonotype was sampled from a woman aged 55-75 years with COVID-19, enrolled during active disease. The chain has TRBV2 and TRBJ1-1; TRBD1 is a possible D gene (5 bases). The DNA of the CDR3 is TGTGCCAGCAAGACAGACCAGAACACTGAAGCTTTCTTT. It codes for CASKTDQNTEAFF.